The 4 T cell receptor beta chains below come from one sample, sequenced in a study of CD8 T cell repertoires and HIV-1 epitope variants. Profiling relied on immunoSEQ multiplex PCR, and the TCRdb table lists in-frame clones only, not all of them. The repertoire consists of 6,000 or so clones, with 65% to 75% occurring once and the leading ten covering around 43%. These receptors are not linked to any known antigen. Sequencing was carried out using cultured CD8+ T cells derived from PBMCs. The receptors originated from a male donor with HIV.

The chain employs TRBV29-1 and TRBJ1-1, with D uncertain. The germline CDR1 and CDR2 sequences are SQVTM and ANQGSEA. The CDR3 spans 15 residues. Trimming cost V 4 bases and J 4 bases, with 19 bases left between them. The CDR3 DNA reads TGCAGCGTTGTTACCTTTTTGGGTCCTATCACTGAAGCTTTCTTT. Its protein is CSVVTFLGPITEAFF.

The gene calls are TRBV4-3 and TRBJ2-5, with D perhaps matching TRBD1 or TRBD2 (5 bases each). The CDR3 spans 15 residues. Trimming removed 0 bases from V and 3 bases from J, with 11 bases in between. Per germline, CDR1 LGHNA and CDR2 YSLEER. Written as DNA, the CDR3 is TGCGCCAGCAGCCAAGATCGGCAGGGAGAAGAGACCCAGTACTTC. It yields the protein CASSQDRQGEETQYF.

The chain has TRBV7-3 and TRBJ2-3; 9 bases match TRBD2. The junction had 5 bases not matched to a gene; V was cut back by 5 bases and J by 2 bases. The CDR3 is made up of 15 amino acids. CDR1 is SGHTA, CDR2 FQGTGA, per germline. The CDR3 region is CASSPAGGATDTQYF. Written as DNA, the CDR3 is TGTGCCAGCAGCCCAGCGGGGGGAGCCACAGATACGCAGTATTTT.

The chain has TRBV5-1 and TRBJ2-5; TRBD2 agrees at 13 bases. The length of the CDR3 is 16 residues. Germline assignment: CDR1 SGHRS and CDR2 YFSETQ. The V and J ends lost 4 bases and 3 bases, in that order; junction bases with no gene match: 6. CDR3 protein: CASSLLLAGGEETQYF. The CDR3 nucleotides are TGCGCCAGCAGCCTCCTACTAGCGGGAGGGGAAGAGACCCAGTACTTC.